The next 11 T cell receptor beta chains were all read from a single sample in a study of blood T cell repertoires in COVID-19. Some clones are missing from TCRdb's copy, which holds only in-frame ones; the method was immunoSEQ multiplex PCR. The table shows some 200,000 clones, with around 88% occurring only once. The specimen was peripheral blood. The receptors were gathered from a man between 18 and 35 years old with active or convalescent COVID-19.

This sequence joins TRBV5-4 and TRBJ1-1; a possible D gene is TRBD1 (5 bases). The CDR3 has 15 amino acids. The V gene's germline CDR1 is SGHNT and CDR2 YYREEE (reference sequence). Between the trimmed V and J ends, which lost 0 bases and 0 bases, there was a span of 9 bases. The CDR3 loop reads CASSLGGAMNTEAFF. The CDR3 bases are TGTGCCAGCAGCTTGGGTGGGGCGATGAACACTGAAGCTTTCTTT.

The V gene is TRBV20-1, the J gene TRBJ2-2; 16 bases match TRBD2. The J segment lost 6 bases and the V segment lost 3 bases, leaving 7 bases of the junction unmatched. The CDR3 runs 17 residues. In germline, CDR1 is DFQATT, CDR2 SNEGSKA (reference sequence). Written as DNA, the CDR3 is TGCAGTGCTAGTGGGACTAGCGGGAGGGCCAGGGCCGGGGAGCTGTTTTTT. It is translated as CSASGTSGRARAGELFF.

Only a few counts were recorded for this clone. The chain combines TRBV7-2 with TRBJ2-5, with TRBD2 identical over 9 bases. The CDR3 is 13 residues long. The germline V gene has CDR1 SGHTA and CDR2 FQGNSA. The trim removed 6 bases at V and 7 bases at J, leaving 6 bases unmatched. CDR3 region: CASRGTSSATQYF. DNA of the CDR3: TGTGCCAGCAGGGGGACTAGCTCTGCGACCCAGTACTTC.

The chain combines TRBV7-9 with TRBJ2-5; 8 bases agree with TRBD2. CDR1 is SEHNR, CDR2 FQNEAQ, per germline (reference sequence). V dropped 1 base and J dropped 5; count of bases not matched to a gene: 9. The CDR3 contains 16 residues. The DNA of the CDR3 is TGTGCCAGCAGCTTAGACCGGACCGGGGGGGGCGAGACCCAGTACTTC. This sequence encodes CASSLDRTGGGETQYF. Full variable domain (outside the CDR3, taken from reference TRBV7-9 and TRBJ2-5): DTGVSQNPRHKITKRGQNVTFRCDPISEHNRLYWYRQTLGQGPEFLTYFQNEAQLEKSRLLSDRFSAERPKGSFSTLEIQRTEQGDSAMYLCASSLDRTGGGETQYFGPGTRLLVL.

The chain joins TRBV19 to TRBJ2-1, with 9 bases aligning to TRBD2. The CDR3 runs to 18 residues. The germline V gene has CDR1 LNHDA and CDR2 SQIVND (reference sequence). J lost 6 bases, V lost 7 bases, and 19 bases had no gene match. The CDR3 loop reads CASTATGLASPRSNEQFF. Written as DNA, the CDR3 is TGTGCCAGTACCGCAACGGGACTAGCCTCCCCCCGGAGCAATGAGCAGTTCTTC.

The chain carries TRBV7-2 and TRBJ2-2; 10 nucleotides match TRBD2. Germline loops: CDR1 SGHTA, CDR2 FQGNSA. Trimming cost V 5 bases and J 2 bases; bases outside gene matches: 5. This CDR3 has 16 amino acids. CDR3 bases: TGTGCCAGCAGCCGTACTAGCGGGACTAACACCGGGGAGCTGTTTTTT. Amino acid sequence: CASSRTSGTNTGELFF.

The chain uses TRBV7-9 and TRBJ1-1; unclear D gene. Per germline, CDR1 SEHNR and CDR2 FQNEAQ (reference sequence). V shed 3 bases and J shed 3 bases, with 11 bases lying between them. CDR3 size: 14 residues. The CDR3 reads CASSFEGGYTEAFF. The CDR3 DNA reads TGTGCCAGCAGCTTTGAAGGAGGGTACACTGAAGCTTTCTTT.

V and J are TRBV28 and TRBJ2-7, with a tentative D call TRBD2 (6 bases). Germline V CDR1 and CDR2: MDHEN, SYDVKM. The V end was cut by 4 bases, the J end by 3 bases, with 31 bases between. CDR3 length: 20 residues. The CDR3 region has the DNA TGTGCCAGCAGTTCTCTCCTATACCCCCGGGCCGGGACTTACTTCTACGAGCAGTACTTC. This encodes CASSSLLYPRAGTYFYEQYF.

The rearrangement links TRBV25-1 to TRBJ2-5; 9 nucleotides match TRBD2. The trim removed 3 bases at V and 5 bases at J, leaving 7 bases unmatched. This CDR3 is built from 15 residues. Looked up from germline, CDR1 is MGHDK and CDR2 is SYGVNS. The CDR3 DNA follows: TGTGCCAGCAGTGAGACAGCGGGAGGAAGTGAGACCCAGTACTTC. Protein product: CASSETAGGSETQYF.

The chain recombines TRBV7-2 with TRBJ2-7; no clear D. Germline loops: CDR1 SGHTA, CDR2 FQGNSA. The length of the CDR3 is 14 residues. With 1 base removed from V and 7 bases from J, the gap between germline ends came to 14 bases. CDR3 nucleotides: TGTGCCAGCAGCTTAGGTACTGCAGGCTGGGAGCAGTACTTC. This encodes CASSLGTAGWEQYF.

V and J are TRBV5-1 and TRBJ1-6; 7 bases align to TRBD1. V trimming: 2 bases; J trimming: 8 bases; junction bases outside the gene matches: 7. Per germline, CDR1 SGHRS and CDR2 YFSETQ. CDR3 length: 15 amino acids. The CDR3 DNA follows: TGCGCCAGCAGCTTTGACAGGGCCGGGGATTCACCCCTCCACTTT. Its protein is CASSFDRAGDSPLHF.